The entry below describes one T cell receptor (beta chain). Its antigen is unknown. The record originates from a study of cytomegalovirus exposure and HLA in healthy donors. Study outcomes and limitations: For most TCR sequences rarity was the rule, although some public TCRs occurred in many donors. Upon later analysis, HLA-associated TCR beta chains proved more clonally expanded than other, equally common chains.

PCR primers comprised 60 Vbeta and 13 Jbeta primers. Data came from immunoSEQ multiplex PCR; TCRdb stores just in-frame clones and leaves some out. The sample shows about 160,000 clones, around 75% of them seen only once. The sequencing sample was made of PBMCs. The clonotype comes from a female donor in good health and CMV-seronegative.

CDR3 residues: CASSQGDWSSYNEQFF. Written as DNA, the CDR3 is TGTGCCAGCAGCCAAGGCGACTGGAGCTCCTACAATGAGCAGTTCTTC. This sequence joins TRBV4-2 and TRBJ2-1; D is undetermined. The V gene's germline CDR1 is LGHNA and CDR2 YNFKEQ. The CDR3 is made up of 16 amino acids. V was cut by 1 base and J by 0 bases, with 10 bases left in between.